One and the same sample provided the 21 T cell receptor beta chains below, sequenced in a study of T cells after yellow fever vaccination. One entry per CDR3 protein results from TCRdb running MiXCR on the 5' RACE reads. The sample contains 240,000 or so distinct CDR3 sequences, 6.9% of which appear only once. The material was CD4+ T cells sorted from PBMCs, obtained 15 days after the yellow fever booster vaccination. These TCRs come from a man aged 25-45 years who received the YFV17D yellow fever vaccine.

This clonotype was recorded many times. CDR3 nucleotides: TGTGCCAGCAGCTTGGTGGGAGACAGGGTCACCTACAATGAGCAGTTCTTC. Amino acid sequence: CASSLVGDRVTYNEQFF. The genes are TRBV5-6 and TRBJ2-1; 7 bases agree with TRBD1. The CDR3 covers 17 residues. J was trimmed by 2 bases and V by 0 bases; bases with no gene match: 8. The germline gives CDR1 SGHDT, CDR2 YYEEEE.

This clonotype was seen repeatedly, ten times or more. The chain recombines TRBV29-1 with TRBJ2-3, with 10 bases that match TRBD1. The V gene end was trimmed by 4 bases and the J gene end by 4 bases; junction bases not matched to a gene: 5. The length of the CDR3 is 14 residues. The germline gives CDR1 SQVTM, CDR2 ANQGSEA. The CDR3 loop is CSVGTGGSADTQYF. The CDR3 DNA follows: TGCAGCGTTGGGACAGGGGGGAGCGCAGATACGCAGTATTTT.

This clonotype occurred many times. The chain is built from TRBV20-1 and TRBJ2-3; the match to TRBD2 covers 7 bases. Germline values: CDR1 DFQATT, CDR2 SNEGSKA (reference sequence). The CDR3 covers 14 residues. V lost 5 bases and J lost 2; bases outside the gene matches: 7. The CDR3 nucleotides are TGCAGTGCTGGGAGGGCCGGTCACACAGATACGCAGTATTTT. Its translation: CSAGRAGHTDTQYF.

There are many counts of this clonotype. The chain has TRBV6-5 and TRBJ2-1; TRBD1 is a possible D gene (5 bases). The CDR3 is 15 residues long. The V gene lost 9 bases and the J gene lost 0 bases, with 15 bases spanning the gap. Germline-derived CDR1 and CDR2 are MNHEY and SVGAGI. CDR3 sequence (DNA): TGTGCCAGTGCAACAGGACCAAGCTCCTACAATGAGCAGTTCTTC. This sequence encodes CASATGPSSYNEQFF.

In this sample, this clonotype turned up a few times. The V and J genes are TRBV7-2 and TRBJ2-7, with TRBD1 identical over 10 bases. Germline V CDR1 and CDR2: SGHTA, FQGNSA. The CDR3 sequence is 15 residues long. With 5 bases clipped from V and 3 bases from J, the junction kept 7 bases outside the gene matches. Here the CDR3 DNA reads TGTGCCAGCAGCGGGCGGGACAGGGGTAACTACGAGCAGTACTTC. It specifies CASSGRDRGNYEQYF.

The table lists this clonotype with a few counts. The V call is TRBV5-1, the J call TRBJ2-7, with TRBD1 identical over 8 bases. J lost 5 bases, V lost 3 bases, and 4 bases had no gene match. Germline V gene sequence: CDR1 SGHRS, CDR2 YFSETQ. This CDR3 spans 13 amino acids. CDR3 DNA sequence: TGCGCCAGCAGCTCGACAGGGGCCGACGAGCAGTACTTC. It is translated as CASSSTGADEQYF. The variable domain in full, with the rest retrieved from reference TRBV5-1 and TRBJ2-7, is KAGVTQTPRYLIKTRGQQVTLSCSPISGHRSVSWYQQTPGQGLQFLFEYFSETQRNKGNFPGRFSGRQFSNSRSEMNVSTLELGDSALYLCASSSTGADEQYFGPGTRLTVT.

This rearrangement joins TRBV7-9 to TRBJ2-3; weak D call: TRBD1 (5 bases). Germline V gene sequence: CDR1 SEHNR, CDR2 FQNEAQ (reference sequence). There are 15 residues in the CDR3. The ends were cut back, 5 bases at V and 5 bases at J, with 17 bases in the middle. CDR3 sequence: CASSVSSGFGDTQYF. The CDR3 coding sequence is TGTGCCAGCAGCGTTAGCTCAGGGTTTGGAGATACGCAGTATTTT.

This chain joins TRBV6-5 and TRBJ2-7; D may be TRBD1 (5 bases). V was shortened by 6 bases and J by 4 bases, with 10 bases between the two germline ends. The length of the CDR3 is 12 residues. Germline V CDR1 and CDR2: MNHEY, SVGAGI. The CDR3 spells CASRSTEYEQYF. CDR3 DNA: TGTGCCAGCAGATCGACAGAGTACGAGCAGTACTTC.

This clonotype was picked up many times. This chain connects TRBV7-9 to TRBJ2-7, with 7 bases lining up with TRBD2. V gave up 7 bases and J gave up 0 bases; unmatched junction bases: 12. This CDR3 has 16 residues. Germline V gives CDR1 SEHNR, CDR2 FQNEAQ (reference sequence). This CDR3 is CASTTPGGGSSYEQYF. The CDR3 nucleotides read TGTGCCAGCACCACACCCGGAGGCGGGAGCTCCTACGAGCAGTACTTC.

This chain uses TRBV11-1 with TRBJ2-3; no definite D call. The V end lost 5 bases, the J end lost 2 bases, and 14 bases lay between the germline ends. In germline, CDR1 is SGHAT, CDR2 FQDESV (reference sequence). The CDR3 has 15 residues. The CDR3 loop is CASSHGRVITDTQYF. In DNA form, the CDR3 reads TGTGCCAGCAGCCACGGTCGAGTCATCACAGATACGCAGTATTTT. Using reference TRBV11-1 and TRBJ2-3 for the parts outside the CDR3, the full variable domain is EAEVAQSPRYKITEKSQAVAFWCDPISGHATLYWYRQILGQGPELLVQFQDESVVDDSQLPKDRFSAERLKGVDSTLKIQPAELGDSAMYLCASSHGRVITDTQYFGPGTRLTVL.

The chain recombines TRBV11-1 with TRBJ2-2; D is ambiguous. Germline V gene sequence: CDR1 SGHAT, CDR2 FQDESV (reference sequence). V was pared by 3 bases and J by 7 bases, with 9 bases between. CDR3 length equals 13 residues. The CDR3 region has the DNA TGTGCCAGCAGCTTGGTTAGGCTCGGGGAGCTGTTTTTT. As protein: CASSLVRLGELFF.

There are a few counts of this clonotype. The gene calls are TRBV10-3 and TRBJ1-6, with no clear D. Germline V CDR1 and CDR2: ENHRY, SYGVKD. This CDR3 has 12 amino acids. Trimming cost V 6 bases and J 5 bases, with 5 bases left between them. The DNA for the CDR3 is TGTGCCATCAGGCAAGATAATTCACCCCTCCACTTT. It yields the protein CAIRQDNSPLHF.

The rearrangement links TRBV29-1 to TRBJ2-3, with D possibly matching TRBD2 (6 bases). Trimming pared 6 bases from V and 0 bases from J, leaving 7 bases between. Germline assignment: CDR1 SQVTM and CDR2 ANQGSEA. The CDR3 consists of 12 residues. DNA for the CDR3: TGCAGCGTGGAGGGGAGCACAGATACGCAGTATTTT. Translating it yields CSVEGSTDTQYF.

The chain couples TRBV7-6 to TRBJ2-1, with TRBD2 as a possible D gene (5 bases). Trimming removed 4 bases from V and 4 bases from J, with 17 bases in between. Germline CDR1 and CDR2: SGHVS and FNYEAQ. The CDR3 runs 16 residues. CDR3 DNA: TGTGCCAGCAGCTACCTTCTGAGGGCCAGGTACAATGAGCAGTTCTTC. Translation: CASSYLLRARYNEQFF.

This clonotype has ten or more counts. This CDR3 reads CASKSITGTSVGAKNIQYF. The CDR3 DNA reads TGCGCCAGCAAATCTATAACCGGGACTAGCGTGGGAGCCAAAAACATTCAGTACTTC. V gene TRBV10-2 combines with J gene TRBJ2-4, with 10 positions matching TRBD2. The germline V gene has CDR1 WSHSY and CDR2 SAAADI. The CDR3 is 19 amino acids. The V and J ends lost 7 bases and 0 bases, in that order; junction bases with no gene match: 15.

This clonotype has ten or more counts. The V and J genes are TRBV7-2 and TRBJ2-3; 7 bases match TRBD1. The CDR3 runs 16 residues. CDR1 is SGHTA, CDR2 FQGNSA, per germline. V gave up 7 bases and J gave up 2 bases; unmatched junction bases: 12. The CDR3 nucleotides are TGTGCCAGCACCCCGACTCGACAGGGCACCACAGATACGCAGTATTTT. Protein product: CASTPTRQGTTDTQYF.

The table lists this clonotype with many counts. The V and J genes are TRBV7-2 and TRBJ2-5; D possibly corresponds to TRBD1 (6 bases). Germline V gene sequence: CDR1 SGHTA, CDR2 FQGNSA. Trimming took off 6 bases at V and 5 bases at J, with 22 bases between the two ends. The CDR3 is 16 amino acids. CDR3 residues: CASRKGTISYGETQYF. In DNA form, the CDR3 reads TGTGCCAGCAGGAAGGGGACAATCTCTTACGGGGAGACCCAGTACTTC. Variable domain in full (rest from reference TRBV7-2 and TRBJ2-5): GAGVSQSPSNKVTEKGKDVELRCDPISGHTALYWYRQSLGQGLEFLIYFQGNSAPDKSGLPSDRFSAERTGGSVSTLTIQRTQQEDSAVYLCASRKGTISYGETQYFGPGTRLLVL.

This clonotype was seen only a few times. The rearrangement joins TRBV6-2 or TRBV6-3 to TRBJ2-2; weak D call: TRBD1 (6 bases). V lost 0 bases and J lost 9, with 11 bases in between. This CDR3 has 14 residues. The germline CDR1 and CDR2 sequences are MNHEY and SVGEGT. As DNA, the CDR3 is TGTGCCAGCAGTTACTCCTACAGGGACCGGGAGCTGTTTTTT. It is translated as CASSYSYRDRELFF.

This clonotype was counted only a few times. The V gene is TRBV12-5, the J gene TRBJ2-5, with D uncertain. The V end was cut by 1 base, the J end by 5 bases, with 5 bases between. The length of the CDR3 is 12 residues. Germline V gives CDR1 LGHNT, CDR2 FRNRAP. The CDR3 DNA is TGTGCTAGTGGTTTGGGGCGGGAGACCCAGTACTTC. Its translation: CASGLGRETQYF. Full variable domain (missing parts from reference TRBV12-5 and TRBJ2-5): DARVTQTPRHKVTEMGQEVTMRCQPILGHNTVFWYRQTMMQGLELLAYFRNRAPLDDSGMPKDRFSAEMPDATLATLKIQPSEPRDSAVYFCASGLGRETQYFGPGTRLLVL.

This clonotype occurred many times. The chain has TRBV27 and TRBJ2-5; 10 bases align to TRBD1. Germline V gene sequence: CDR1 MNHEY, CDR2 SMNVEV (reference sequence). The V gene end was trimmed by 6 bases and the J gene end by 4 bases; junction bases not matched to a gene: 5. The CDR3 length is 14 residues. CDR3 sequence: CASSADRGLETQYF. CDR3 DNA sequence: TGTGCCAGCAGCGCCGACAGGGGGCTAGAGACCCAGTACTTC.

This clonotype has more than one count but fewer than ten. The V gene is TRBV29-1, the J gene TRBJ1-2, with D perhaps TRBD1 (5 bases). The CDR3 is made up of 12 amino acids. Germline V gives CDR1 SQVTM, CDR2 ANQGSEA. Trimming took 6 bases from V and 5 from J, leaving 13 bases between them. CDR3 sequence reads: CSVPIGVYGYTF. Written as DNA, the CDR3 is TGCAGCGTGCCCATAGGGGTTTATGGCTACACCTTC. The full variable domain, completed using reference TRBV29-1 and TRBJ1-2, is SAVISQKPSRDICQRGTSLTIQCQVDSQVTMMFWYRQQPGQSLTLIATANQGSEATYESGFVIDKFPISRPNLTFSTLTVSNMSPEDSSIYLCSVPIGVYGYTFGSGTRLTVV.